Listed below are T cell receptor beta chains from one sample, sequenced in a study of T cell changes during pregnancy in multiple sclerosis. The method was immunoSEQ multiplex PCR; TCRdb's version includes in-frame clones alone and lacks a portion of them. The table shows around 95,000 clones, with approximately 93% occurring only once. The material was peripheral blood, obtained after pregnancy. The receptors shown here come from a female donor in good health, enrolled as a control in a pregnancy study. CDR3s include the opening cysteine and the closing phenylalanine or tryptophan. D genes are given only for firm matches. Clone size is not always given. Where it is, it says once, few, many or a class for expanded clones.

D gene: NA; V gene: TRBV5-1; J gene: TRBJ2-2; clone size: NA; CDR3 DNA: TGCGCCAGCAGCTTGGCCTCTACGAGCACCGGGGAGCTGTTTTTT; CDR3 protein: CASSLASTSTGELFF
D gene: TRBD1; V gene: TRBV7-2; J gene: TRBJ2-5; clone size: NA; CDR3 DNA: TGTGCCAGCAGCTCAACATTCGGACAGGTCCAAGAGACCCAGTACTTC; CDR3 protein: CASSSTFGQVQETQYF
D gene: NA; V gene: TRBV27; J gene: TRBJ2-6; clone size: NA; CDR3 DNA: NA; CDR3 protein: CASSSSTGGSGANVLTF
D gene: TRBD1; V gene: TRBV7-9; J gene: TRBJ1-1; clone size: NA; CDR3 DNA: TGTGCCAGCAGCTTCTCCGGGACAGGGGGCACTGAAGCTTTCTTT; CDR3 protein: CASSFSGTGGTEAFF
D gene: TRBD1; V gene: TRBV5-6; J gene: TRBJ2-7; clone size: NA; CDR3 DNA: TGTGCCAGCAGCCAGGGACAGGGGCCCTACGAGCAGTACTTC; CDR3 protein: CASSQGQGPYEQYF
D gene: NA; V gene: TRBV6-6; J gene: TRBJ1-1; clone size: NA; CDR3 DNA: TGTGCCAGCACCCCGGGGGGCCCAACTGAAGCTTTCTTT; CDR3 protein: CASTPGGPTEAFF
D gene: TRBD1; V gene: TRBV2; J gene: TRBJ1-2; clone size: once; CDR3 DNA: TGTGCCAGCAGTGACGACCCAAAGGGGGCCACCTCTGGCTACACCTTC; CDR3 protein: CASSDDPKGATSGYTF
D gene: NA; V gene: TRBV27; J gene: TRBJ2-7; clone size: NA; CDR3 DNA: TGTGCCAGCAGCCTAAGACAGGTTGCTAACGAGCAGTACTTC; CDR3 protein: CASSLRQVANEQYF
D gene: TRBD2; V gene: TRBV6-5; J gene: TRBJ2-1; clone size: NA; CDR3 DNA: TGTGCCAGCAGTTACGCGACTAGCGGGATAAATGAGCAGTTCTTC; CDR3 protein: CASSYATSGINEQFF
D gene: NA; V gene: TRBV1; J gene: TRBJ1-5; clone size: few; CDR3 DNA: TGCACCAGCAGCCGCTCAGGGAGCAATCAGCCCCAGCATTTT; CDR3 protein: CTSSRSGSNQPQHF
D gene: TRBD1; V gene: TRBV28; J gene: TRBJ1-5; clone size: NA; CDR3 DNA: TGTGCCAGCAGCCGGGGGACAGTTAGCAATCAGCCCCAGCATTTT; CDR3 protein: CASSRGTVSNQPQHF
D gene: TRBD1; V gene: TRBV7-9; J gene: TRBJ2-7; clone size: few; CDR3 DNA: TGTGCCAGCAGCCTGGGGACAGGGAAGCAGTACTTC; CDR3 protein: CASSLGTGKQYF
D gene: TRBD1; V gene: TRBV2; J gene: TRBJ2-2; clone size: NA; CDR3 DNA: TGTGCCAGCAGTCCTACAGGGGGCGCCGCCGGGGAGCTGTTTTTT; CDR3 protein: CASSPTGGAAGELFF
D gene: NA; V gene: TRBV6-1; J gene: TRBJ2-7; clone size: NA; CDR3 DNA: TGTGCCAGCAGTGAAGTCTCTCGGGGGTCACCCTACGAGCAGTACTTC; CDR3 protein: CASSEVSRGSPYEQYF
D gene: TRBD2; V gene: TRBV28; J gene: TRBJ2-7; clone size: NA; CDR3 DNA: TGTGCCAGCAGCCCGGGGGGTGCAGGACCCTACGAGCAGTACTTC; CDR3 protein: CASSPGGAGPYEQYF
D gene: TRBD2; V gene: TRBV28; J gene: TRBJ2-6; clone size: NA; CDR3 DNA: TGTGCCAGCAACCCGAGCGGGAGGGATGGGGCCAACGTCCTGACTTTC; CDR3 protein: CASNPSGRDGANVLTF
D gene: TRBD2; V gene: TRBV2; J gene: TRBJ2-7; clone size: NA; CDR3 DNA: TGTGCCAGCAGCGGACTAGCGGGGCCCTCCTACGAGCAGTACTTC; CDR3 protein: CASSGLAGPSYEQYF
D gene: NA; V gene: TRBV28; J gene: TRBJ2-7; clone size: NA; CDR3 DNA: TGTGCCAGCAGTTTAGAGGCCCCCTACGAGCAGTACTTC; CDR3 protein: CASSLEAPYEQYF
D gene: TRBD1; V gene: TRBV6-1; J gene: TRBJ2-2; clone size: NA; CDR3 DNA: TGTGCCAGCAGTCTTACGACAGGGGCCGGGGAGCTGTTTTTT; CDR3 protein: CASSLTTGAGELFF
D gene: NA; V gene: TRBV9; J gene: TRBJ2-1; clone size: once; CDR3 DNA: TGTGCCAGCAGCGTAGATCGGTCACCCTACAATGAGCAGTTCTTC; CDR3 protein: CASSVDRSPYNEQFF
D gene: TRBD2; V gene: TRBV6-5; J gene: TRBJ2-3; clone size: NA; CDR3 DNA: TGTGCCAGCAGTTACACTAGCGGGAACACAGATACGCAGTATTTT; CDR3 protein: CASSYTSGNTDTQYF
D gene: NA; V gene: TRBV6-5; J gene: TRBJ2-2; clone size: NA; CDR3 DNA: TGTGCCAGCAGAGACACTAACACCGGGGAGCTGTTTTTT; CDR3 protein: CASRDTNTGELFF
D gene: NA; V gene: TRBV6-4; J gene: TRBJ2-2; clone size: many; CDR3 DNA: TGTGCCAGCAGTGACTCCGACTCGAACACCGGGGAGCTGTTTTTT; CDR3 protein: CASSDSDSNTGELFF
D gene: TRBD1; V gene: TRBV27; J gene: TRBJ2-7; clone size: NA; CDR3 DNA: TGTGCCAGCAGTAGCAGGGGGCGCGGGCTCGAGCAGTACTTC; CDR3 protein: CASSSRGRGLEQYF
D gene: TRBD2; V gene: TRBV7-9; J gene: TRBJ2-7; clone size: NA; CDR3 DNA: TGTGCCAGCAGCTTAGGGACTAGCGGGAGAATCTACGAGCAGTACTTC; CDR3 protein: CASSLGTSGRIYEQYF
D gene: NA; V gene: TRBV7-9; J gene: TRBJ2-7; clone size: NA; CDR3 DNA: TGTGCCAGCAGCTTTAGCGCGGCTGGCTACGAGCAGTACTTC; CDR3 protein: CASSFSAAGYEQYF
D gene: NA; V gene: TRBV2; J gene: TRBJ2-5; clone size: NA; CDR3 DNA: TGTGCTAGCCGGGTGGAAGTCGGGACCCAGTACTTC; CDR3 protein: CASRVEVGTQYF
D gene: TRBD2; V gene: TRBV5-5; J gene: TRBJ2-7; clone size: NA; CDR3 DNA: TGTGCCAGCAGCTCACCGGGACTAGCGGGAGACGAGCAGTACTTC; CDR3 protein: CASSSPGLAGDEQYF
D gene: NA; V gene: TRBV6-1; J gene: TRBJ1-1; clone size: NA; CDR3 DNA: TGTGCCAGCAGTTGGGACACGGCGGACACTGAAGCTTTCTTT; CDR3 protein: CASSWDTADTEAFF
D gene: NA; V gene: TRBV28; J gene: TRBJ2-2; clone size: NA; CDR3 DNA: TGTGCCAGCAGTTTCCCGGGACTCGAAACCGTGTTTTTT; CDR3 protein: CASSFPGLETVFF
D gene: TRBD1; V gene: TRBV7-8; J gene: TRBJ2-5; clone size: NA; CDR3 DNA: TGTGCCAGCAGCGTTAGGGACAGGCCGTTCCAAGAGACCCAGTACTTC; CDR3 protein: CASSVRDRPFQETQYF
D gene: NA; V gene: TRBV6-6; J gene: TRBJ2-7; clone size: NA; CDR3 DNA: TGTGCCAGCAGTCATAGGGGGAGCTACGAGCAGTACTTC; CDR3 protein: CASSHRGSYEQYF
D gene: NA; V gene: TRBV18; J gene: TRBJ2-3; clone size: NA; CDR3 DNA: TGTGCCAGCTCACCAAATAGCGGAAGCACAGATACGCAGTATTTT; CDR3 protein: CASSPNSGSTDTQYF
D gene: NA; V gene: TRBV29-1; J gene: TRBJ2-3; clone size: NA; CDR3 DNA: TGCAGCGTTGAAGAGACTCGTGCTAGCACAGATACGCAGTATTTT; CDR3 protein: CSVEETRASTDTQYF
D gene: NA; V gene: TRBV5-4; J gene: TRBJ2-7; clone size: NA; CDR3 DNA: TGTGCCAGCAGCTTGGGAGGGCTTACCTACGAGCAGTACTTC; CDR3 protein: CASSLGGLTYEQYF
D gene: TRBD1; V gene: TRBV18; J gene: TRBJ2-7; clone size: NA; CDR3 DNA: TGTGCCAGCTCGGGACAGGGGGCTTACGAGCAGTACTTC; CDR3 protein: CASSGQGAYEQYF
D gene: NA; V gene: TRBV7-2; J gene: TRBJ2-3; clone size: NA; CDR3 DNA: TGTGCCAGCAGCTTGAGCCTCCTAGCGACCCCCACAGATACGCAGTATTTT; CDR3 protein: CASSLSLLATPTDTQYF
D gene: TRBD1; V gene: TRBV6-1; J gene: TRBJ2-3; clone size: NA; CDR3 DNA: TGTGCCAGCCCCCGGGACAGGGGCACAGATACGCAGTATTTT; CDR3 protein: CASPRDRGTDTQYF
D gene: TRBD2; V gene: TRBV18; J gene: TRBJ2-7; clone size: NA; CDR3 DNA: TGTGCCAGCTCCCAAGCGGGGATATCCTACGAGCAGTACTTC; CDR3 protein: CASSQAGISYEQYF
D gene: NA; V gene: TRBV6-5; J gene: TRBJ1-4; clone size: NA; CDR3 DNA: TGTGCCAGCAGTTACTCGCCGACGGGGGAAAAACTGTTTTTT; CDR3 protein: CASSYSPTGEKLFF
D gene: TRBD2; V gene: TRBV6-1; J gene: TRBJ2-1; clone size: once; CDR3 DNA: TGTGCCAGCAGTGGTACCTGGACTAGCATCTACAATGAGCAGTTCTTC; CDR3 protein: CASSGTWTSIYNEQFF
D gene: NA; V gene: TRBV20-1; J gene: TRBJ2-7; clone size: NA; CDR3 DNA: TGCAGTGCCGATCAAGGGGGCGAGCAGTACTTC; CDR3 protein: CSADQGGEQYF
D gene: TRBD1; V gene: TRBV27; J gene: TRBJ2-5; clone size: NA; CDR3 DNA: TGTGCCAGCAGTTCGGGGTTTGGGCAGGGGGCGAAGACCCAGTACTTC; CDR3 protein: CASSSGFGQGAKTQYF
D gene: TRBD1; V gene: TRBV7-2; J gene: TRBJ1-3; clone size: NA; CDR3 DNA: TGTGCCAGCAGCGTACAGGGGGAGGTTGGAAACACCATATATTTT; CDR3 protein: CASSVQGEVGNTIYF
D gene: NA; V gene: TRBV7-9; J gene: TRBJ2-5; clone size: NA; CDR3 DNA: TGTGCCAGCAGCCTCAGCCGGGAGCAAGAGACCCAGTACTTC; CDR3 protein: CASSLSREQETQYF
D gene: TRBD2; V gene: TRBV28; J gene: TRBJ2-3; clone size: NA; CDR3 DNA: TGTGCCAGCAGTTTCCGTTGGGGAGCGGGGACAGATACGCAGTATTTT; CDR3 protein: CASSFRWGAGTDTQYF
D gene: NA; V gene: TRBV27; J gene: TRBJ1-2; clone size: NA; CDR3 DNA: TGTGCCAGCAGTTCCTTTCTCCGACAGAAGAACTATGGCTACACCTTC; CDR3 protein: CASSSFLRQKNYGYTF
D gene: NA; V gene: TRBV9; J gene: TRBJ2-1; clone size: NA; CDR3 DNA: TGTGCCAGCGGGCCGGTTAACGAGCAGTTCTTC; CDR3 protein: CASGPVNEQFF
D gene: TRBD2; V gene: TRBV10-3; J gene: TRBJ2-3; clone size: NA; CDR3 DNA: TGTGCCATCAGTGTACACCTTCTTATTACTAGCGGGAGAACAGATACGCAGTATTTT; CDR3 protein: CAISVHLLITSGRTDTQYF
D gene: NA; V gene: TRBV5-1; J gene: TRBJ2-2; clone size: NA; CDR3 DNA: TGCGCCAGCAGCCTGAACACCGGGGAGCTGTTTTTT; CDR3 protein: CASSLNTGELFF
D gene: NA; V gene: TRBV5-6; J gene: TRBJ1-3; clone size: NA; CDR3 DNA: TGTGCCAGCAGCGGACGTACAGGGACCGGAAACACCATATATTTT; CDR3 protein: CASSGRTGTGNTIYF
D gene: TRBD2; V gene: TRBV19; J gene: TRBJ2-1; clone size: NA; CDR3 DNA: TGTGCCAGTACCCAGCGGGAGTGGGGTGAGCAGTTCTTC; CDR3 protein: CASTQREWGEQFF
D gene: NA; V gene: TRBV5-1; J gene: TRBJ1-1; clone size: NA; CDR3 DNA: TGCGCCAGCAGCTTGGGGCTGGGGGCGAACACTGAAGCTTTCTTT; CDR3 protein: CASSLGLGANTEAFF
D gene: TRBD2; V gene: TRBV18; J gene: TRBJ2-6; clone size: NA; CDR3 DNA: TGTGCCAGCTCCCGCCCGGGAGGCTCTGGGGCCAACGTCCTGACTTTC; CDR3 protein: CASSRPGGSGANVLTF
D gene: TRBD2; V gene: TRBV6-6; J gene: TRBJ2-7; clone size: NA; CDR3 DNA: TGTGCCAGCAGGTCCGGACTAGCGGGAGACCAGTACTTC; CDR3 protein: CASRSGLAGDQYF
D gene: NA; V gene: TRBV6-4; J gene: TRBJ2-5; clone size: NA; CDR3 DNA: TGTGCCAGCAGTGACTCAGTGAGGTGTTCGGAGACCCAGTACTTC; CDR3 protein: CASSDSVRCSETQYF
D gene: NA; V gene: TRBV5-3; J gene: TRBJ2-2; clone size: NA; CDR3 DNA: TGTGCCAGAATCCCACTCGCGGGGCGAACGAACACCGGGGAGCTGTTTTTT; CDR3 protein: CARIPLAGRTNTGELFF